The present entry profiles one T cell receptor (beta chain) with its context. Its target is not known. The method was immunoSEQ multiplex PCR; TCRdb's version includes in-frame clones alone and lacks a portion of them. Among some 130,000 clones listed, over 85% were seen once. This sample was taken from a study of graft-versus-host responses after intestinal transplantation. Study background: Anti-thymocyte globulin induction was given to all recipients, followed by tacrolimus and steroids for roughly 3 years.

V was cut by 0 bases and J by 4 bases, with 10 bases left in between. Per germline, CDR1 SGHRS and CDR2 YFSETQ. The CDR3 is 14 amino acids. The study's findings and limits: Circulating GvH clone levels at their peak were associated with HvG declines (early post-transplant). Among recipient marrow samples, GvH clones were found; some appeared first in ileum or blood. Patients who carried graft-donor T cell macrochimerism also had high graft-versus-host to host-versus-graft clonal ratios in their allografts.

This TCR came from a human donor who received an intestinal transplant. The source material was unstimulated CD4+ T cells sorted from spleen or lymph node cells, sampled before intestinal transplant. The rearrangement uses TRBV5-1 and TRBJ1-2; D is unresolved. CDR3 sequence: CASSLGGLLYGYTF. DNA of the CDR3: TGCGCCAGCAGCTTGGGAGGGCTCCTCTATGGCTACACCTTC.